Listed below are T cell receptor beta chains from one sample, sequenced in a study of cytomegalovirus exposure and HLA in healthy donors. Measured with immunoSEQ multiplex PCR; TCRdb has only the in-frame clones, and not every one. The sample includes about 130,000 clones, approximately 89% of them seen just once. The sample consisted of PBMCs. The source is a woman under 30 in good health and CMV-seropositive. Both conserved end residues are part of each CDR3. The D gene is left open where the match is weak. Clone size is given for some rows only: seen once, a few or many times, or a class if the clone is expanded.

TRBV14	TRBJ1-2	once	-	CASTKEEGFVDGYTF	TGTGCCAGCACGAAAGAGGAGGGGTTTGTCGATGGCTACACCTTC
TRBV7-9	TRBJ2-3	-	-	CASSLAGGQGDTQYF	TGTGCCAGCAGCTTAGCGGGGGGGCAGGGAGATACGCAGTATTTT
TRBV28	TRBJ1-5	-	-	CASSSGQPQHF	TGTGCCAGCAGCAGCGGACAGCCCCAGCATTTT
TRBV4-2	TRBJ1-2	-	TRBD1	CASSQGGTANYGYTF	TGTGCCAGCAGCCAAGGAGGGACAGCAAACTATGGCTACACCTTC
TRBV5-4	TRBJ1-6	-	TRBD1	CASSWGQGMRSPLHF	TGTGCCAGCAGCTGGGGACAGGGGATGAGGTCACCCCTCCACTTT
TRBV7-8	TRBJ2-7	-	-	CASSSFRGTQYF	TGTGCCAGCAGCTCTTTCCGCGGGACGCAGTACTTC
TRBV27	TRBJ2-7	once	-	CASSLSRGSYEQYF	TGTGCCAGCAGTTTGTCTAGGGGGTCCTACGAGCAGTACTTC
TRBV5-6	TRBJ2-2	-	-	CASSLSAGELFF	TGTGCCAGCAGCTTGTCTGCCGGGGAGCTGTTTTTT
TRBV30	TRBJ1-2	-	TRBD1	CAWSGGRTGPGYTF	TGTGCCTGGAGTGGAGGAAGGACAGGGCCGGGCTACACCTTC
TRBV4-1	TRBJ1-6	-	TRBD1	CASSQDRVGQGVNSPLHF	TGCGCCAGCAGCCAAGACAGGGTGGGACAGGGGGTTAATTCACCCCTCCACTTT
TRBV6-5	TRBJ1-3	once	-	CASSYRQSLSGNTIYF	TGTGCCAGCAGTTACCGACAGAGCCTCTCTGGAAACACCATATATTTT
TRBV28	TRBJ2-7	-	-	CASSLPGSGAYEQYF	TGTGCCAGCAGTTTGCCGGGGTCAGGGGCCTACGAGCAGTACTTC
TRBV30	TRBJ1-1	-	TRBD1	CAWWDSMNTEAFF	TGTGCCTGGTGGGACAGCATGAACACTGAAGCTTTCTTT
TRBV11-2	TRBJ2-1	-	-	CASSEGTGTYNEQFF	TGTGCCAGCAGCGAGGGGACCGGGACTTACAATGAGCAGTTCTTC
TRBV15	TRBJ1-2	-	-	CATSRDNSPFYGYTF	TGTGCCACCAGCAGAGATAACAGCCCGTTCTATGGCTACACCTTC
TRBV7-2	TRBJ1-5	-	TRBD1	CASSSSTGVGQPQHF	TGTGCCAGCAGCTCCTCGACAGGGGTGGGTCAGCCCCAGCATTTT
TRBV19	TRBJ2-1	-	TRBD1	CASRLTHRGGNEQFF	TGTGCCAGTAGGCTAACACACAGGGGTGGCAATGAGCAGTTCTTC
TRBV2	TRBJ2-1	-	TRBD1	CANNRGPSEQFF	TGTGCCAACAACAGGGGACCGAGTGAGCAGTTCTTC
TRBV19	TRBJ1-1	-	TRBD1	CASSIARQGWGTEAFF	TGTGCCAGTAGTATAGCCCGACAGGGTTGGGGCACTGAAGCTTTCTTT
TRBV21-1	TRBJ2-1	-	-	CASSNGDNLFF	TGTGCCAGCAGCAACGGGGACAACCTATTCTTC
TRBV4-3	TRBJ1-3	-	TRBD1	CASSQVRGRNGNTIYF	TGCGCCAGCAGCCAAGTGAGGGGGCGGAATGGAAACACCATATATTTT
TRBV9	TRBJ2-7	-	TRBD2	CASSPRTSGGGEQYF	TGTGCCAGCAGCCCCCGGACTAGCGGGGGAGGCGAGCAGTACTTC
TRBV1	TRBJ1-5	-	-	CTSSRNRDRFNQPQHF	TGCACCAGCAGCCGTAACCGGGACAGGTTTAATCAGCCCCAGCATTTT
TRBV27	TRBJ2-7	-	-	CASSSGLSNYEQYF	TGTGCCAGCAGTTCGGGACTTTCCAACTACGAGCAGTACTTC
TRBV11-2	TRBJ1-2	-	-	CASSGTLIDGYTF	TGTGCCAGCAGCGGCACCCTGATTGATGGCTACACCTTC
TRBV4-3	TRBJ1-1	-	-	CASSLGSGTGAFF	TGCGCCAGCAGCCTCGGCTCGGGGACTGGAGCTTTCTTT
TRBV28	TRBJ1-1	-	-	CASNRGNTEAFF	TGTGCCAGTAACCGGGGAAACACTGAAGCTTTCTTT
TRBV7-8	TRBJ2-3	-	TRBD2	CASSLDPLGGVAGRTDTQYF	TGTGCCAGCAGCTTAGATCCCCTCGGGGGGGTAGCGGGGCGCACAGATACGCAGTATTTT
TRBV7-9	TRBJ2-3	-	-	CASSRTDKSDTQYF	TGTGCCAGCAGCCGGACGGACAAGTCAGATACGCAGTATTTT
TRBV27	TRBJ2-7	once	-	CASSSVSYEQYF	TGTGCCAGCAGTTCAGTTTCCTACGAGCAGTACTTC
TRBV12-5	TRBJ1-2	-	-	CASGLVVGPKGVDYGYTF	TGTGCTAGTGGTTTGGTAGTCGGACCCAAAGGGGTGGACTATGGCTACACCTTC
TRBV9	TRBJ2-5	-	TRBD1	CASSYLGTGQETQYF	TGTGCCAGCAGCTACCTCGGGACAGGGCAAGAGACCCAGTACTTC
TRBV4-2	TRBJ1-1	-	TRBD1	CASRDRGSPEAFF	TGTGCCAGCCGGGACAGGGGAAGCCCTGAAGCTTTCTTT
TRBV23-1	TRBJ1-5	-	TRBD1	CASSQSGQGPFVPQHF	TGCGCCAGCAGTCAAAGTGGACAGGGGCCTTTTGTGCCCCAGCATTTT
TRBV27	TRBJ2-5	-	TRBD1	CASTPLGVGTGFEKTQYF	TGTGCCAGCACTCCCCTGGGGGTAGGGACAGGGTTTGAAAAGACCCAGTACTTC
TRBV19	TRBJ1-1	-	-	CASIDKNTEAFF	TGTGCCAGTATTGACAAGAACACTGAAGCTTTCTTT
TRBV18	TRBJ2-1	-	TRBD1	CASSPLDRGLYNEQFF	TGTGCCAGCTCACCACTGGACAGGGGACTCTACAATGAGCAGTTCTTC
TRBV5-8	TRBJ2-5	once	-	CASSFRFQGKETQYF	TGTGCCAGCAGCTTTCGGTTTCAGGGTAAAGAGACCCAGTACTTC